The rows below give T cell receptor beta chains drawn from one sample of a study of blood T cell repertoires in COVID-19. TCRdb's table, derived via immunoSEQ multiplex PCR, lists solely in-frame clones and lacks some. The table has some 120,000 clones, roughly 79% seen once; the top ten hold about 10%. The sequencing sample was made of peripheral blood. These receptors all come from a human donor in a cohort sampled during active COVID-19. The CDR3 runs from the conserved cysteine through the conserved F or W.

J gene,V gene,CDR3 length,CDR3 protein
TRBJ2-2,TRBV11-2,16,CASSVSGRVITGELFF
TRBJ2-3,TRBV6-5,15,CASSYVSGSRDTQYF
TRBJ2-6,TRBV19,18,CASILRGLGSSGANVLTF
TRBJ2-1,TRBV6-5,11,CATDRGHEQFF
TRBJ1-1,TRBV11-3,15,CASSSGQSKGTEAFF
TRBJ1-4,TRBV6-5,13,CATFLYPGEKLFF
TRBJ2-1,TRBV4-3,14,CASSHLDRGREQFF
TRBJ1-1,TRBV19,16,CASRDRATVRNTEAFF
TRBJ2-7,TRBV28,14,CASSFLGGAYEQYF
TRBJ1-1,TRBV29-1,13,CSARVGGNTEAFF
TRBJ1-5,TRBV19,11,CASSHSSSQHF
TRBJ2-7,TRBV29-1,12,CSVGGLASEQYF
TRBJ2-5,TRBV7-6,21,CASSLFYPMPWGQGAEETQYF
TRBJ2-1,TRBV4-2,19,CASSQDGLAGGPSYNEQFF
TRBJ2-5,TRBV18,16,CASSPIGTGLVETQYF
TRBJ1-2,TRBV28,14,CASRLTGTANGYTF
TRBJ1-2,TRBV19,14,CASSNRDRQLGYTF
TRBJ2-7,TRBV20-1,12,CSASWTRAEQYF
TRBJ1-1,TRBV27,15,CASGEFRGQNTEAFF
TRBJ1-6,TRBV4-1,20,CASSQDSPGVSPDYNSPLHF
TRBJ1-3,TRBV5-6,17,CASSLIRAGTFGNTIYF
TRBJ1-5,TRBV30,14,CAWSRVGGNQPQHF
TRBJ2-7,TRBV5-4,14,CASSRTSMKYEQYF
TRBJ2-3,TRBV29-1,15,CSVGLAGGTTDTQYF
TRBJ2-5,TRBV10-3,14,CAISQKGGTETQYF
TRBJ1-3,TRBV19,14,CASSGESSGNTIYF
TRBJ1-2,TRBV28,15,CASSTHRGPPSGYTF
TRBJ2-6,TRBV24-1,15,CATSDRQAGANVLTF